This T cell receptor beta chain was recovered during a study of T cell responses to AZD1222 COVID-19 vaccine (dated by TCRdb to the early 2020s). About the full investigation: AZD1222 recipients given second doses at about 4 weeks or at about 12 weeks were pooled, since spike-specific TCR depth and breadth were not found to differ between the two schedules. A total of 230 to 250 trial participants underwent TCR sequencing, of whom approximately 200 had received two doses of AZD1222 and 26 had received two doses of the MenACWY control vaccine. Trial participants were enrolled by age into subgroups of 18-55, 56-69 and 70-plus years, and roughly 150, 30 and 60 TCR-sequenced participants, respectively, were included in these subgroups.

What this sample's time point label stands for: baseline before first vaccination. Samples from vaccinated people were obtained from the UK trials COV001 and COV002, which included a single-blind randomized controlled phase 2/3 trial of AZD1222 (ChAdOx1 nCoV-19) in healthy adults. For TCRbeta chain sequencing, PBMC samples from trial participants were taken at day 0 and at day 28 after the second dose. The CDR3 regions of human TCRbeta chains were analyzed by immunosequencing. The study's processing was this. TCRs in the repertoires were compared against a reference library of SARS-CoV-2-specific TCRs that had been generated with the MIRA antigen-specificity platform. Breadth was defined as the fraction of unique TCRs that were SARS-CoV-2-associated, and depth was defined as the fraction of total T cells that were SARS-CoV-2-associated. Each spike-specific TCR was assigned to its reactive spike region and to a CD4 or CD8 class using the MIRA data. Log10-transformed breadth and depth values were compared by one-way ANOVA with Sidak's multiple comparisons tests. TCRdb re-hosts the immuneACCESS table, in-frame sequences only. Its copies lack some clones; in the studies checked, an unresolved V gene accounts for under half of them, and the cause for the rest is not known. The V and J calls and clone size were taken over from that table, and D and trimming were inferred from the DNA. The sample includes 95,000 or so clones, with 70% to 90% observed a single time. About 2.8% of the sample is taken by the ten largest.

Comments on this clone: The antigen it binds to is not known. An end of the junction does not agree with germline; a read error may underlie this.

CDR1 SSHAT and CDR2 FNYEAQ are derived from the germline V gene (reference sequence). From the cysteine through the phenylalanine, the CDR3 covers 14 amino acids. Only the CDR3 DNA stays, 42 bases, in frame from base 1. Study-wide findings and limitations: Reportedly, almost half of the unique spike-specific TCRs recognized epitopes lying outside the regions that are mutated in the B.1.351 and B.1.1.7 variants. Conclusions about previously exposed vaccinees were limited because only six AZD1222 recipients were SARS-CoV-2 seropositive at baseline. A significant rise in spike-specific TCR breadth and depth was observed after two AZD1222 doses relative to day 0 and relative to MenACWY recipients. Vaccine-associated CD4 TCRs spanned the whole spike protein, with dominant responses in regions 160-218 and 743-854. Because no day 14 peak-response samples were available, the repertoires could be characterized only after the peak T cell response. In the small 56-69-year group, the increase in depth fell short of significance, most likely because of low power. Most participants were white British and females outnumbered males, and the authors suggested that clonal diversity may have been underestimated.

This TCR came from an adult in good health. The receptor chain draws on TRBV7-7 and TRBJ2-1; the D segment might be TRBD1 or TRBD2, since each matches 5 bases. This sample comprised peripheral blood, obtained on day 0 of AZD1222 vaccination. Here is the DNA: TGTGCTAGCAGCTTAGCGTTTCAGGGTGGTGAGCAGTTCTTC. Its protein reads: CASSLAFQGGEQFF.